This T cell receptor beta chain was recorded in a study of cytomegalovirus exposure and HLA in healthy donors. Amplification used 60 Vbeta primers and 13 Jbeta primers. TCRdb's copy holds only in-frame clones and misses some; the assay was immunoSEQ multiplex PCR. The top ten hold 0.47% of the sample, which has under 250,000 clones, 78% seen once. Study outcomes and limitations: In vitro checks showed that three CMV-associated chains really do target CMV antigens. A later analysis linked about 17,000 TCR beta sequences to HLA alleles at 0.05 false discovery rate.

Germline V lookup: CDR1 SGHNT, CDR2 YYREEE (reference sequence). The CDR3 covers 16 residues. The V segment lost 4 bases and the J segment 5 bases; nucleotides outside the gene matches: 14. About this clone: No antigen is known for it.

The sequencing input was PBMCs. This TCR was sampled from a boy aged 10-17 years in good health and CMV-seronegative. V and J are TRBV5-4 and TRBJ2-5; 7 nucleotides align to TRBD2. CDR3 residues: CASSLKTSAGEETQYF. CDR3 sequence (DNA): TGTGCCAGCAGCCTCAAAACTAGCGCGGGAGAGGAGACCCAGTACTTC.